Sequencing of this T cell receptor beta chain was carried out in a study of brain T cells in children with intractable seizures. General observations from the study: Viral specificity was inferred only from CDR3 similarity; HCMV serostatus was unknown. Clones missing pre-surgery may reflect undersampling of that blood sample.

Assay used: immunoSEQ multiplex PCR; TCRdb lists only in-frame clones, some missing. The repertoire holds a few hundred thousand clones, with over 90% as singletons. Of note for this clone: Its antigen is currently unknown.

From germline, CDR1 is MDHEN and CDR2 SYDVKM. The V and J ends lost 4 bases and 7 bases respectively, with 10 bases between them. CDR3 size: 13 residues. Indicated time point: blood from clinic visit 5 months post-surgery; TSC patient then seizure free. Only cases whose brain tissue showed the highest T cell transcript signatures were sequenced. Patients received at least one anti-epileptic drug before surgery. Here the sequenced sample was peripheral blood, taken roughly 5 months after surgery. This clonotype was obtained from a boy younger than two with tuberous sclerosis and intractable seizures. The V and J genes are TRBV28 and TRBJ2-2; the D gene is possibly TRBD1 (6 bases). In DNA form, the CDR3 reads TGTGCCAGCAGTTCTCAGGGGTTCGGGGAGCTGTTTTTT. Amino acids: CASSSQGFGELFF.